The 13 T cell receptor beta chains in this list originate from one sample, sequenced in a study of long-term antiretroviral therapy in people with HIV. With survey level as its setting, the immunoSEQ assay was v3.0. Here immunoSEQ multiplex PCR was the method, and the copy in TCRdb shows in-frame clones only, minus some. The sample lists 25,000 to 35,000 clones, over 90% occurring once. Sequences were derived from unsorted PBMCs, sampled 5.3 years after starting antiretroviral therapy. These receptors all stem from a man aged 45-60 years with HIV.

The rearrangement links TRBV19 to TRBJ1-3; D gene uncertain. Trimming removed 3 bases from V and 4 bases from J, with 4 bases in between. CDR1 and CDR2 from the germline V gene are LNHDA and SQIVND (reference sequence). The CDR3 loop spans 12 amino acids. The CDR3 loop is CASSISGNTIYF. The CDR3 region has the DNA TGTGCCAGTAGTATTTCCGGAAACACCATATATTTT.

This chain links TRBV6-6 with TRBJ1-1; the D gene is possibly TRBD1 (6 bases). CDR1 MNHNY and CDR2 SVGAGI come from the germline V gene (reference sequence). The CDR3 totals 14 residues. V was trimmed by 2 bases and J by 1 base, leaving 8 bases between them. Written as DNA, the CDR3 is TGTGCCAGCAGTTACCAGGGGCGGAACACTGAAGCTTTCTTT. This codes for CASSYQGRNTEAFF.

The rearrangement joins TRBV7-8 to TRBJ1-3; 9 bases map to TRBD1. V gave up 2 bases and J gave up 0 bases; unmatched junction bases: 11. The CDR3 has 19 residues. Looked up from germline, CDR1 is SGHVS and CDR2 is FQNEAQ. CDR3 protein: CASSLIRTGDTYSGNTIYF. As DNA, the CDR3 is TGTGCCAGCAGCTTAATTCGGACAGGGGACACTTACTCTGGAAACACCATATATTTT.

The chain combines TRBV2 with TRBJ2-7; D perhaps matches TRBD1 (5 bases). The V gene's germline CDR1 is SNHLY and CDR2 FYNNEI. The V gene lost 7 bases and the J gene lost 6 bases, with 10 bases spanning the gap. The CDR3 runs to 11 residues. Written as DNA, the CDR3 is TGTGCCAGCAACGGAAGGGGCGAGCAGTACTTC. This encodes CASNGRGEQYF.

The chain links TRBV27 to TRBJ1-2; 8 bases are a match to TRBD1. CDR1 and CDR2 from the germline V gene are MNHEY and SMNVEV (reference sequence). The CDR3 has 14 amino acids. Trimming at V came to 1 base and at J to 8 bases, leaving 6 bases not matched to a gene. CDR3: CASSLYQGADGYTF. Here the CDR3 DNA reads TGTGCCAGCAGTTTATACCAGGGGGCGGACGGCTACACCTTC.

This clone appeared once. The chain links TRBV7-2 to TRBJ2-1; 8 bases map to TRBD2. V was clipped by 5 bases and J by 10 bases; unmatched bases: 4. The CDR3 has 12 residues. Germline assignment: CDR1 SGHTA and CDR2 FQGNSA. CDR3 amino acids: CASSLLAAEQFF. The CDR3 DNA reads as TGTGCCAGCAGCCTACTAGCGGCAGAGCAGTTCTTC.

The V call is TRBV5-1, the J call TRBJ1-3; 7 bases fit TRBD1. There are 15 residues in the CDR3. The V segment lost 0 bases and the J segment 4 bases; nucleotides outside the gene matches: 4. Germline V gives CDR1 SGHRS, CDR2 YFSETQ. The CDR3 sequence is CASSLVGTEGNTIYF. The DNA for the CDR3 is TGCGCCAGCAGCTTGGTGGGGACAGAAGGAAACACCATATATTTT.

The rearrangement links TRBV28 to TRBJ1-5; D remains unclear. Germline V lookup: CDR1 MDHEN, CDR2 SYDVKM. Trimming cost V 2 bases and J 0 bases, with 8 bases left between them. This CDR3 spans 15 amino acids. The DNA for the CDR3 is TGTGCCAGCAGTTTACGTGGATTTAGCAATCAGCCCCAGCATTTT. This sequence encodes CASSLRGFSNQPQHF.

The chain has TRBV6-5 and TRBJ2-2; D is unclear. The CDR3 contains 14 residues. The germline gives CDR1 MNHEY, CDR2 SVGAGI. The V end lost 4 bases, the J end lost 1 base, and 7 bases lay between the germline ends. The CDR3 is CASSSNRNTGELFF. CDR3 nucleotide sequence: TGTGCCAGCAGTTCCAACAGGAACACCGGGGAGCTGTTTTTT.

The chain carries TRBV5-1 and TRBJ2-3; 9 nucleotides line up with TRBD2. The CDR3 contains 17 residues. The germline V gene has CDR1 SGHRS and CDR2 YFSETQ. J was trimmed by 1 base and V by 4 bases; bases with no gene match: 10. CDR3 sequence reads: CASSPLAGSPRTDTQYF. CDR3 bases: TGCGCCAGCAGCCCTCTAGCGGGGTCCCCGCGCACAGATACGCAGTATTTT.

About this clone itself: One end of the junction is discordant with germline, which a read error may explain. V is TRBV29-1 and J is TRBJ1-1, with 10 bases fitting TRBD1. The germline V gene has CDR1 SQVTM and CDR2 ANQGSEA. The length of the CDR3 is 14 residues. This CDR3 reads CSVDAGQGNAEAFF. The DNA for the CDR3 is TGCAGCGTTGACGCGGGACAGGGGAACGCTGAAGCTTTCTTT.

The chain joins TRBV11-2 to TRBJ2-1; 10 bases match TRBD2. There are 16 residues in the CDR3. Germline loops: CDR1 SGHAT, CDR2 FQNNGV. V was pared by 2 bases and J by 4 bases, with 5 bases of the junction left unmatched. DNA for the CDR3: TGTGCCAGCAGCTTAAGACTAGCGGGCATTTACAATGAGCAGTTCTTC. It specifies CASSLRLAGIYNEQFF.

The chain joins TRBV6-5 to TRBJ1-2; D is possibly TRBD1 (6 bases). The CDR3 is made up of 13 amino acids. The germline V gene has CDR1 MNHEY and CDR2 SVGAGI. V lost 0 bases and J 7 bases, leaving 9 bases between the germline ends. CDR3 nucleotides: TGTGCCAGCAGTTACTCAAGGACAGTTGGCTACACCTTC. Translated, it gives CASSYSRTVGYTF.